The subject of this entry is one T cell receptor beta chain. Its antigen remains unidentified. This entry belongs to a study of CXCR3-negative and CXCR3-positive naive CD8 T cells. General study findings and limits: Within a donor, both naive subsets shared TRBV-TRBJ usage, unlike memory cells. Naive subsets had comparable surface CD5, so TRB CDR3 properties gauged TCR strength. Diversity ran similarly high across both naive subsets but far lower in memory CD8+ cells.

The study sorted every CD8+ T cell subset in triplicate at 250,000 to 300,000 cells each. Via 5' RACE with UMI labels, TRB cDNA libraries were prepared. TCRdb re-called the 5' RACE reads; every CDR3 protein appears as one record, without DNA. Here the sample table reports under 65,000 distinct CDR3 sequences. This CDR3 has 13 amino acids. Germline V gives CDR1 SQVTM, CDR2 ANQGSEA. This TCR was recovered from a human donor in good health. Some clones in this sample may be carry-over from other donors' samples. The specimen sequenced was memory CD8+ T cells from blood. This chain connects TRBV29-1 to TRBJ2-5; TCRdb outputs TRBD1, but without DNA this stays unchecked. CDR3 protein: CSPPRDRGETQYF.